The sample holds many counts of the clone carrying this T cell receptor (beta chain). The antigen is unknown. From the 5' RACE reads, TCRdb called clonotypes with MiXCR, one entry per CDR3 protein. In the table there are hundreds of thousands of distinct CDR3 sequences, 7.5% to 9.5% of which are singletons. The data originate from a study of CD8 T cells in ankylosing spondylitis. Whole-study results and caveats: Disease-linked clones reportedly concentrated significantly in matched ankylosing spondylitis synovial fluid.

J gave up 4 bases and V 0 bases, and 9 bases lay outside the gene matches. Per germline, CDR1 SGHRS and CDR2 YFSETQ. CDR3 length equals 17 residues. The clonotype originates from a female donor with ankylosing spondylitis or in good health (not recorded which). This rearrangement joins TRBV5-1 to TRBJ2-3, with 9 bases lining up with TRBD2. Sequencing was performed on blood, either unsorted or a sorted T cell fraction (not recorded which). The CDR3 loop reads CASSLDLAGGPADTQYF. In DNA, the CDR3 is TGCGCCAGCAGCTTGGACTTGGCGGGAGGGCCGGCAGATACGCAGTATTTT. The whole variable domain, remainder taken from reference TRBV5-1 and TRBJ2-3, is KAGVTQTPRYLIKTRGQQVTLSCSPISGHRSVSWYQQTPGQGLQFLFEYFSETQRNKGNFPGRFSGRQFSNSRSEMNVSTLELGDSALYLCASSLDLAGGPADTQYFGPGTRLTVL.